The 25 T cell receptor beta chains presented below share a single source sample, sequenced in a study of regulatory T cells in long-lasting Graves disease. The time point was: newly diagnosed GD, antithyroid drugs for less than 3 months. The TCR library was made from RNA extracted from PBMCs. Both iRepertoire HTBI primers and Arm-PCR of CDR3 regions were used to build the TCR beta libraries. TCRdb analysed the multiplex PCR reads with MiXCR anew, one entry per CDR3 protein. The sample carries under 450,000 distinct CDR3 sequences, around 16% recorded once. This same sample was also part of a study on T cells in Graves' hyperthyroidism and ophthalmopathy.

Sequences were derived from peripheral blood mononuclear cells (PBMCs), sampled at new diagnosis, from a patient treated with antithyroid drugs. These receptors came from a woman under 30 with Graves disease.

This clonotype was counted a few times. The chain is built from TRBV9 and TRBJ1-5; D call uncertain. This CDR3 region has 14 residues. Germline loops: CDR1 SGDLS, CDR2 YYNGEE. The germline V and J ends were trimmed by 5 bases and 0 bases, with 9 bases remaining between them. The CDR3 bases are TGTGCCAGCAGTGTCGGGTATAGCAATCAGCCCCAGCATTTT. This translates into CASSVGYSNQPQHF.

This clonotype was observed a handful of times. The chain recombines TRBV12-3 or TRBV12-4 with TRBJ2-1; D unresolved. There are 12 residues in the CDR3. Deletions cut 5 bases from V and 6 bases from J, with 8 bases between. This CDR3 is CASSTRPNEQFF. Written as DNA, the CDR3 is TGTGCCAGCAGTACCCGACCCAATGAGCAGTTCTTC.

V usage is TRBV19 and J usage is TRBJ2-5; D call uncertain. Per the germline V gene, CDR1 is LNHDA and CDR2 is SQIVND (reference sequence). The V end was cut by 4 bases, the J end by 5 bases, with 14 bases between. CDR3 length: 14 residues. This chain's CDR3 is CASSTPGLWETQYF. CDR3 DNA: TGTGCCAGTAGTACTCCCGGCCTATGGGAGACCCAGTACTTC.

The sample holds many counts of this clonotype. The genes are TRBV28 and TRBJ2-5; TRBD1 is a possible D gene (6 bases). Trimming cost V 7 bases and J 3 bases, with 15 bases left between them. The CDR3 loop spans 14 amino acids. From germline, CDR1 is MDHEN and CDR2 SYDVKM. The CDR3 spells CASTPTGKEETQYF. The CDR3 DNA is TGTGCCAGCACCCCGACAGGAAAGGAAGAGACCCAGTACTTC.

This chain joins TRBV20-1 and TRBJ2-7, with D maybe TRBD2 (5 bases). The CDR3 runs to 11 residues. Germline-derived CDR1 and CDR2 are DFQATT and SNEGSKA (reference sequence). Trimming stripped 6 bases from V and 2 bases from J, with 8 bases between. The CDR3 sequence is CSAPGAYEQYF. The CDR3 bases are TGCAGTGCCCCCGGGGCCTACGAGCAGTACTTC.

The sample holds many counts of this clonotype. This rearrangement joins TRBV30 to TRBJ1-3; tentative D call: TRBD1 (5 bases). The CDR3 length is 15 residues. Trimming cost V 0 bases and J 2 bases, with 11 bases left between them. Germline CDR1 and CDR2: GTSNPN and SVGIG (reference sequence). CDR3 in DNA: TGTGCCTGGAGTGTAAAAGGGGCCGCTGGAAACACCATATATTTT. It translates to CAWSVKGAAGNTIYF. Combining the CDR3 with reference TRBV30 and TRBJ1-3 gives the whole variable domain SQTIHQWPATLVQPVGSPLSLECTVEGTSNPNLYWYRQAAGRGLQLLFYSVGIGQISSEVPQNLSASRPQDRQFILSSKKLLLSDSGFYLCAWSVKGAAGNTIYFGEGSWLTVV.

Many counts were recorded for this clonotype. The CDR3 spells CASSLAASEQYF. In DNA form, the CDR3 reads TGTGCCAGCAGCTTAGCGGCTAGCGAGCAGTACTTC. V usage is TRBV7-2 and J usage is TRBJ2-7; unclear D gene. The CDR3 length is 12 residues. Trimming removed 0 bases from V and 6 bases from J, with 6 bases in between. CDR1 is SGHTA and CDR2 is FQGNSA in the germline V gene.

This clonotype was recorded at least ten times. In DNA, the CDR3 is TGTGCCAGCAGCCATCCACCGGGACTAGCAGATACGCAGTATTTT. It yields the protein CASSHPPGLADTQYF. The V call is TRBV16, the J call TRBJ2-3; TRBD2 matches 8 bases. The trim removed 3 bases at V and 4 bases at J, leaving 6 bases unmatched. Germline loops: CDR1 KGHSY, CDR2 FQNENV. This CDR3 spans 15 amino acids.

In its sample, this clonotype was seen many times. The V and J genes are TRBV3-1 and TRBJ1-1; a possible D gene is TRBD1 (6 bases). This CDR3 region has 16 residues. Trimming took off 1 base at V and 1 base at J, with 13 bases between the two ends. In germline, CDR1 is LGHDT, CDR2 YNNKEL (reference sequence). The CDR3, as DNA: TGTGCCAGCAGCCAAGCCTTAACGACAGGGAACACTGAAGCTTTCTTT. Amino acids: CASSQALTTGNTEAFF.

The CDR3 DNA reads as TGTGCCAGCAGTATGGACAGGGTCGCGGCTGAAGCTTTCTTT. Protein product: CASSMDRVAAEAFF. The V gene is TRBV28, the J gene TRBJ1-1; 8 bases line up with TRBD1. The length of the CDR3 is 14 residues. Unmatched junction bases numbered 8, after V lost 5 bases and J lost 6 bases. CDR1 and CDR2 from the germline V gene are MDHEN and SYDVKM.

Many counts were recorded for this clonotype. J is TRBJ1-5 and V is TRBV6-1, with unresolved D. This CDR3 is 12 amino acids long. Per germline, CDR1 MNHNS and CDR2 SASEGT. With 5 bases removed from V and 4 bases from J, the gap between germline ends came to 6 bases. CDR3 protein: CASSSQNQPQHF. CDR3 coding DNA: TGTGCCAGCAGTTCTCAAAATCAGCCCCAGCATTTT.

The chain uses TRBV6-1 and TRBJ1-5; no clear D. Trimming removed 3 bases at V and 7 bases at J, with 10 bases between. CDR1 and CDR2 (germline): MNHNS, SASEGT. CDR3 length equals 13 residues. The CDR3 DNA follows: TGTGCCAGCAGTGATTTAGGGTTGCAGCCCCAGCATTTT. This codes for CASSDLGLQPQHF.

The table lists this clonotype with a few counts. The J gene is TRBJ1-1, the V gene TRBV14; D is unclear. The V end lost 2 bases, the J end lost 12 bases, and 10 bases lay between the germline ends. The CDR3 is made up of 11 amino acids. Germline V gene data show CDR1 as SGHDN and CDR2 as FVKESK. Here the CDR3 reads CASSQHTVPFF. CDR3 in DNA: TGTGCCAGCAGCCAACACACGGTACCTTTCTTT.

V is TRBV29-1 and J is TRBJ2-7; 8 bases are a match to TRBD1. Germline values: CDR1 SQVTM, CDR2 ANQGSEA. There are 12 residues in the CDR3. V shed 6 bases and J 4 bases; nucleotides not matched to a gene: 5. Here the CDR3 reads CSVGRGLYEQYF. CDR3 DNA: TGCAGCGTGGGCAGGGGGCTTTACGAGCAGTACTTC.

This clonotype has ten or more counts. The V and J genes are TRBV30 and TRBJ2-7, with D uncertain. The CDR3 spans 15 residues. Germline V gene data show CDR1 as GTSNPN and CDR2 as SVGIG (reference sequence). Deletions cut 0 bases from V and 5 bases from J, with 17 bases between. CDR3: CAWSVLGSLIHEQYF. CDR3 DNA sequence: TGTGCCTGGAGTGTATTGGGATCTCTAATCCACGAGCAGTACTTC. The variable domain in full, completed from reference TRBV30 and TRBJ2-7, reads SQTIHQWPATLVQPVGSPLSLECTVEGTSNPNLYWYRQAAGRGLQLLFYSVGIGQISSEVPQNLSASRPQDRQFILSSKKLLLSDSGFYLCAWSVLGSLIHEQYFGPGTRLTVT.

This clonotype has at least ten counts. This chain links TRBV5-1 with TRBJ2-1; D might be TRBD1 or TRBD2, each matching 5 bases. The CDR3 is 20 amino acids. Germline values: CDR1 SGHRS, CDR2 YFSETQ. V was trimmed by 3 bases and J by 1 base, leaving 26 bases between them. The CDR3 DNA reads TGCGCCAGCAGCTCCCGCCAGGGAGAGAGAGGGAGTTGGTCCTACAATGAGCAGTTCTTC. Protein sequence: CASSSRQGERGSWSYNEQFF.

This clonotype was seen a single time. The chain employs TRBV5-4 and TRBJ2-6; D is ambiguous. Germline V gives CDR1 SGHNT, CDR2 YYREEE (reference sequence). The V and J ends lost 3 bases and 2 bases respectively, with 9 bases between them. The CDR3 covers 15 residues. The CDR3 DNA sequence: TGTGCCAGCAGCTCGGACCTCCCTGGGGCCAACGTCCTGACTTTC. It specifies CASSSDLPGANVLTF.

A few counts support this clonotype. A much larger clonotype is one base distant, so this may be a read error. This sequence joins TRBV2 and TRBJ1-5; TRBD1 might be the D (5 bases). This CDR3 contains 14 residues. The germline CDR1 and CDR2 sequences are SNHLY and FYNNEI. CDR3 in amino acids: CASSERGSGQPRHF. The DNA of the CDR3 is TGTGCCAGCAGTGAACGGGGGTCGGGTCAGCCCCGGCATTTT. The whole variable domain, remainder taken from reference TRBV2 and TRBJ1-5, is EPEVTQTPSHQVTQMGQEVILRCVPISNHLYFYWYRQILGQKVEFLVSFYNNEISEKSEIFDDQFSVERPDGSNFTLKIRSTKLEDSAMYFCASSERGSGQPRHFGDGTRLSIL.

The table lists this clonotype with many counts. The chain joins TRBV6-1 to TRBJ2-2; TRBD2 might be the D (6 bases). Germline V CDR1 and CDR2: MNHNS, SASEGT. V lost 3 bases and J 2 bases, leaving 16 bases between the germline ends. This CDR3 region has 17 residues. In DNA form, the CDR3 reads TGTGCCAGCAGTGACTCTCTGGACTACAGTAACACCGGGGAGCTGTTTTTT. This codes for CASSDSLDYSNTGELFF.

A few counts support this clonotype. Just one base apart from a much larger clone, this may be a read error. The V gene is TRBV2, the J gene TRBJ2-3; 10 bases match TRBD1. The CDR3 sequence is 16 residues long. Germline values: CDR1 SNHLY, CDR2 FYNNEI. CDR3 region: CASRETGTGATDTRYF. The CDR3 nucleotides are TGTGCCAGCAGGGAGACCGGGACAGGGGCCACAGATACGCGGTATTTT.

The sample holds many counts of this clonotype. The CDR3 DNA reads as TGCAGTGCTAGAGACGCGGCATTTGGTGACTACAATGAGCAGTTCTTC. Translating it yields CSARDAAFGDYNEQFF. This chain joins TRBV20-1 and TRBJ2-1; D unclear. Germline CDR1 DFQATT, CDR2 SNEGSKA (reference sequence). This CDR3 is built from 16 residues. The germline V and J ends were trimmed by 0 bases and 3 bases, with 15 bases remaining between them.

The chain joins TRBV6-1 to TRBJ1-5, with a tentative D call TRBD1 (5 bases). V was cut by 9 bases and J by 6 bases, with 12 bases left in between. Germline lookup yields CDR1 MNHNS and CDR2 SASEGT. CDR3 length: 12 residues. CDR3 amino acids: CASAGPSQPQHF. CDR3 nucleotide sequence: TGTGCCAGTGCGGGGCCTAGTCAGCCCCAGCATTTT.

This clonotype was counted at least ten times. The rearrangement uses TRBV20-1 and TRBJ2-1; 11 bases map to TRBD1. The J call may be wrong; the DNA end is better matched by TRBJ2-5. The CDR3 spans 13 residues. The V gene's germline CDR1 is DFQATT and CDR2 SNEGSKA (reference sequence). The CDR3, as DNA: TGCAGTGCTCAGGGACAGGGGGGAGAGACCCAGTACTTC. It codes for CSAQGQGGETQYF.

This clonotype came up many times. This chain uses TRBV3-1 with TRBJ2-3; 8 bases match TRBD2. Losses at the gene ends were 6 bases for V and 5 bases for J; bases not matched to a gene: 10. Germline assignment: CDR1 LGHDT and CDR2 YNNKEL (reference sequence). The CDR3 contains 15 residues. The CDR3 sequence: CASRLTSGRVDTQYF. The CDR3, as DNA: TGTGCCAGCAGACTTACTAGCGGCCGGGTAGATACGCAGTATTTT.

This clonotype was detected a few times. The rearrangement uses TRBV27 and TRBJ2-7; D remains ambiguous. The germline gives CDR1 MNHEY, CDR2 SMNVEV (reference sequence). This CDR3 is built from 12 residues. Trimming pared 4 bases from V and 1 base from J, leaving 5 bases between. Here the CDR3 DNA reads TGTGCCAGCAGTTCCCAATCCTACGAGCAGTACTTC. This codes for CASSSQSYEQYF.